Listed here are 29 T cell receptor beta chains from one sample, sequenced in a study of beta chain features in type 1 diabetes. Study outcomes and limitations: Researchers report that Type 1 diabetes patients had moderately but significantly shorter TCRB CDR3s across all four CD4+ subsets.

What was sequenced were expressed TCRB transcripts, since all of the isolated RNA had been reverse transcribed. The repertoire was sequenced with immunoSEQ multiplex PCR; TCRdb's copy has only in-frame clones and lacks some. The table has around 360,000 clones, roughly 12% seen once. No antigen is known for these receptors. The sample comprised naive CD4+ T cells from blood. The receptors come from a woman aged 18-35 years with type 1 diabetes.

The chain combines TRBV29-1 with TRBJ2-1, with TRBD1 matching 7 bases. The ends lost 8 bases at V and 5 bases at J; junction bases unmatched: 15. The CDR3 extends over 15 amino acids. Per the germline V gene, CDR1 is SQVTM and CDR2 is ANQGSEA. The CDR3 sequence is CSLFSRDRNNNEQFF. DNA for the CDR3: TGCAGCCTCTTTTCCCGGGACAGAAATAACAATGAGCAGTTCTTC.

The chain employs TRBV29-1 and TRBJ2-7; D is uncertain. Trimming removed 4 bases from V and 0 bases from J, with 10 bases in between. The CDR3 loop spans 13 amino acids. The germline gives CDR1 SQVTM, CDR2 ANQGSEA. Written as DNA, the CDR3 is TGCAGCGTTGTATCAGGCCGCTCCTACGAGCAGTACTTC. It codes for CSVVSGRSYEQYF.

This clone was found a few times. For the CDR3, the DNA is TGTGCCAGCAGCAACCTGGACAGGGGAGAATGCACCGGGGAGCTGTTTTTT. Protein product: CASSNLDRGECTGELFF. The chain recombines TRBV21-1 with TRBJ2-2; whether TRBD1, the table's D call, matches the DNA was not checked. TRBV21-1 is described as a pseudogene. The CDR3 runs 17 residues.

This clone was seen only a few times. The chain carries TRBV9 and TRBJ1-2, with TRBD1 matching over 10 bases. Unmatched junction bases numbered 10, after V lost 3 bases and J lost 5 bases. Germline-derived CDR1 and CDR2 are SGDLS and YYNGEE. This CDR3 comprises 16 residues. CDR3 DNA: TGTGCCAGCAGCGGGGGCCGGGACAGGGGAAGATATGGCTACACCTTC. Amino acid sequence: CASSGGRDRGRYGYTF.

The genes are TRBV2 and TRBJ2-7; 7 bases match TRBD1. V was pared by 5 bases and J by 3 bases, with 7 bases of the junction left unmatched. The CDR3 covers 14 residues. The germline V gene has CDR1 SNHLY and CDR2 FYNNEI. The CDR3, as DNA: TGTGCCAGCAGTACTTACAGGGGAGACTACGAGCAGTACTTC. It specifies CASSTYRGDYEQYF.

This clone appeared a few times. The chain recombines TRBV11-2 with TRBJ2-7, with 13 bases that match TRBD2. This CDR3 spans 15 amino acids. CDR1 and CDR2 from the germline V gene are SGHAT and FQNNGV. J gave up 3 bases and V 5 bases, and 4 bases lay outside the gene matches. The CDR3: CASSAGLAGSYEQYF. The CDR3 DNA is TGTGCCAGCAGCGCGGGACTAGCGGGGAGCTACGAGCAGTACTTC.

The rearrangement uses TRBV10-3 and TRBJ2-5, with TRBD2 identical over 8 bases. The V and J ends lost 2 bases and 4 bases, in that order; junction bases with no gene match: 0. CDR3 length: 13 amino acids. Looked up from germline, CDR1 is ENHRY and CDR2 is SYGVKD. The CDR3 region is CAISERGGETQYF. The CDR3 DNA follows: TGTGCCATCAGTGAGCGGGGGGGAGAGACCCAGTACTTC.

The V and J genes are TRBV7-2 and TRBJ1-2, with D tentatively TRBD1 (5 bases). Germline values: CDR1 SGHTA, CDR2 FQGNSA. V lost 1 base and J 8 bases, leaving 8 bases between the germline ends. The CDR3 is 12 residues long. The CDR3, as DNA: TGTGCCAGCAGCTTAGGGGGGAGGGGCTACACCTTC. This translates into CASSLGGRGYTF.

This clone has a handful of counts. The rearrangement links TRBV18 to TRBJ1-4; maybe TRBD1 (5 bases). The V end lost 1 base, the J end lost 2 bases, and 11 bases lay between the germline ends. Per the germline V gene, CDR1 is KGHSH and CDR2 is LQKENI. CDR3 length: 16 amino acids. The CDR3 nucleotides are TGTGCCAGCTCACCACAGTTGGAGGGGACTAATGAAAAACTGTTTTTT. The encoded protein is CASSPQLEGTNEKLFF. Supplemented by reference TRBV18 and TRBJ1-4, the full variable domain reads NAGVMQNPRHLVRRRGQEARLRCSPMKGHSHVYWYRQLPEEGLKFMVYLQKENIIDESGMPKERFSAEFPKEGPSILRIQQVVRGDSAAYFCASSPQLEGTNEKLFFGSGTQLSVL.

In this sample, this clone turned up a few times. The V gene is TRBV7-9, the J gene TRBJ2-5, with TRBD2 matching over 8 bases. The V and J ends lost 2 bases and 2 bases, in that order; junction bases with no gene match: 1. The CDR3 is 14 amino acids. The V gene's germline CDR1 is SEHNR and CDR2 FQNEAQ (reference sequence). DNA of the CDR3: TGTGCCAGCAGCTTACCTAGCGGGCAAGAGACCCAGTACTTC. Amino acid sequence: CASSLPSGQETQYF.

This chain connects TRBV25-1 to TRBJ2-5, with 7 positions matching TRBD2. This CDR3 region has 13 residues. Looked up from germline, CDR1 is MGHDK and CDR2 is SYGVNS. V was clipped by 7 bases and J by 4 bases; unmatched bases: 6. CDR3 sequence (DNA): TGTGCCAGCACCCCCTCGGGGGGAGAGACCCAGTACTTC. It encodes CASTPSGGETQYF.

The CDR3 DNA reads as TGTGCCAGCAGTTTAGGAGGAGGGTCCTACGAGCAGTACTTC. Protein sequence: CASSLGGGSYEQYF. The rearrangement uses TRBV28 and TRBJ2-7; TRBD2 is a possible D gene (6 bases). This CDR3 has 14 amino acids. Deletions cut 2 bases from V and 1 base from J, with 9 bases between. Germline loops: CDR1 MDHEN, CDR2 SYDVKM.

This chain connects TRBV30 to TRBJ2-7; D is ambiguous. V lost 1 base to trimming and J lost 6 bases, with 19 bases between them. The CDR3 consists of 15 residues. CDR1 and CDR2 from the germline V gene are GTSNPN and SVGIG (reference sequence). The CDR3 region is CAWSEGALFGREQYF. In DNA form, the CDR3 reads TGTGCCTGGAGTGAAGGAGCCCTCTTTGGTCGCGAGCAGTACTTC.

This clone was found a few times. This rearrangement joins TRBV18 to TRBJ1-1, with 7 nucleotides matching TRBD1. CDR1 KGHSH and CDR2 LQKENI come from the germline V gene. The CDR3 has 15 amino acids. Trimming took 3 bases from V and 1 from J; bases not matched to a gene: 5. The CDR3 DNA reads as TGTGCCAGCTCACCGGGACAGTTAGAGAACACTGAAGCTTTCTTT. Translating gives CASSPGQLENTEAFF.

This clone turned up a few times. CDR3 sequence reads: CSVEAGFEQYF. CDR3 nucleotides: TGCAGCGTTGAAGCAGGGTTCGAGCAGTACTTC. The chain uses TRBV29-1 and TRBJ2-7; D might be TRBD1 (5 bases). The CDR3 loop spans 11 amino acids. The germline V gene has CDR1 SQVTM and CDR2 ANQGSEA. V lost 1 base and J 6 bases, leaving 7 bases between the germline ends.

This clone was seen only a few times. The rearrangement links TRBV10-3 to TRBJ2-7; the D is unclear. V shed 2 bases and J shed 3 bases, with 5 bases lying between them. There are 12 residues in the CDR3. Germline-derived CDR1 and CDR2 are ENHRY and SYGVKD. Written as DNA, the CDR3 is TGTGCCATCAGTGAGGCGAACTACGAGCAGTACTTC. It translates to CAISEANYEQYF.

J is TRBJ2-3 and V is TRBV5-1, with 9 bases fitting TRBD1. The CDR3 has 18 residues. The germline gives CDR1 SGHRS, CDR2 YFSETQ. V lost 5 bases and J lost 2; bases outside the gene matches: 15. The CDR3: CASRLTGAGTGTTDTQYF. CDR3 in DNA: TGCGCCAGCAGGTTAACTGGCGCGGGGACAGGGACCACAGATACGCAGTATTTT.

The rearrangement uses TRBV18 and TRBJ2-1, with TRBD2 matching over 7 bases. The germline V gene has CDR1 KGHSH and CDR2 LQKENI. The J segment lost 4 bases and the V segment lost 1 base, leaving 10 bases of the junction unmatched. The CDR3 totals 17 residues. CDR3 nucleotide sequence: TGTGCCAGCTCACCACGGCAAATAGCGGGTGGATACAATGAGCAGTTCTTC. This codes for CASSPRQIAGGYNEQFF.

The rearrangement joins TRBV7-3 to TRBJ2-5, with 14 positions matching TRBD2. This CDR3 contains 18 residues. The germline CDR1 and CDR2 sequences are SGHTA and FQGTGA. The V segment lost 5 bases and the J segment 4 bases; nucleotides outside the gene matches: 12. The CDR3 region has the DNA TGTGCCAGCAGCCCCCGACTAGCGGGAGGGCCATCCCGAGAGACCCAGTACTTC. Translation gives CASSPRLAGGPSRETQYF.

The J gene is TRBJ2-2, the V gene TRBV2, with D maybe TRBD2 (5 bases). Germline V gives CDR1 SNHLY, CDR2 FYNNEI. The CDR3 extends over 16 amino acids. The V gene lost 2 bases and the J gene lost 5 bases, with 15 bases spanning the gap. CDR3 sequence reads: CASSEQRVIQTGELFF. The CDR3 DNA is TGTGCCAGCAGTGAACAGAGGGTCATACAAACCGGGGAGCTGTTTTTT.

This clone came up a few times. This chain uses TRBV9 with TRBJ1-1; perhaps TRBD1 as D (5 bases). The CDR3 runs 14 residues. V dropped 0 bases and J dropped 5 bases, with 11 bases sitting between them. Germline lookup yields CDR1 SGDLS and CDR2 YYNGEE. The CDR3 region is CASSVATRATEAFF. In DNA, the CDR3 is TGTGCCAGCAGCGTAGCTACCAGGGCTACTGAAGCTTTCTTT.

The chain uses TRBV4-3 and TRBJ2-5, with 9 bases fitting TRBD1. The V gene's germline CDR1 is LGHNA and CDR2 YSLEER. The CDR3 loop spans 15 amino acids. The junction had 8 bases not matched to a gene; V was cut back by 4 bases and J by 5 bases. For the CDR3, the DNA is TGCGCCAGCAGCCTCCGGGACAGGGTGAGGGAGACCCAGTACTTC. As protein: CASSLRDRVRETQYF.

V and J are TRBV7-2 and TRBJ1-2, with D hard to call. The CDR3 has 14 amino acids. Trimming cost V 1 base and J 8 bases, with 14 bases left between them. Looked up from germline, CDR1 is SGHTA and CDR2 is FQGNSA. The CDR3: CASSLVAVKQGYTF. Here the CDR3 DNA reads TGTGCCAGCAGCTTAGTTGCAGTTAAACAAGGCTACACCTTC.

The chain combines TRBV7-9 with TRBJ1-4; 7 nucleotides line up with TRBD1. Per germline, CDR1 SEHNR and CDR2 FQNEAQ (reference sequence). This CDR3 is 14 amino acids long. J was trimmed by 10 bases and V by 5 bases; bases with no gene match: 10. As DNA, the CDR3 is TGTGCCAGCAGCCCCCCCACAGGGGTTGGAAAACTGTTTTTT. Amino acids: CASSPPTGVGKLFF. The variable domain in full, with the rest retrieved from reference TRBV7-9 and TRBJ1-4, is DTGVSQNPRHKITKRGQNVTFRCDPISEHNRLYWYRQTLGQGPEFLTYFQNEAQLEKSRLLSDRFSAERPKGSFSTLEIQRTEQGDSAMYLCASSPPTGVGKLFFGSGTQLSVL.

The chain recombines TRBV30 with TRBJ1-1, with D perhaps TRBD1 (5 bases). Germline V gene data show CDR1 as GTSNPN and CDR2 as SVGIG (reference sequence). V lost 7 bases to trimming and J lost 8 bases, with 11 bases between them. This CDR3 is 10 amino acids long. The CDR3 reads CASRRTEAFF. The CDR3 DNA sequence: TGTGCCTCCCGCCGGACAGAAGCTTTCTTT.

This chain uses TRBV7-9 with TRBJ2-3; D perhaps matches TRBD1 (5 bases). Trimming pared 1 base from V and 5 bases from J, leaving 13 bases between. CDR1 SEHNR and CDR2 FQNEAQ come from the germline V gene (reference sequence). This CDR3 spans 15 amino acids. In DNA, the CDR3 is TGTGCCAGCAGCTTAGTTCGTCAGGGCGGAGATACGCAGTATTTT. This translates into CASSLVRQGGDTQYF.

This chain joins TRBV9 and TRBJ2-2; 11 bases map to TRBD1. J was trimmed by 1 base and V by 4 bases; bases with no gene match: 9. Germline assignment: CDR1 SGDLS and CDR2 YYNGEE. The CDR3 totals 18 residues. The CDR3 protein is CASSPGQGGYLNTGELFF. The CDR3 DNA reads TGTGCCAGCAGCCCGGGACAGGGGGGATATTTGAACACCGGGGAGCTGTTTTTT.

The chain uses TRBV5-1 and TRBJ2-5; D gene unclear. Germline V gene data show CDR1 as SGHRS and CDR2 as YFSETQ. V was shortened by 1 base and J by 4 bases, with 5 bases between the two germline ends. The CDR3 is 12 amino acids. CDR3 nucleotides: TGCGCCAGCAGCTTGTCGGTAGAGACCCAGTACTTC. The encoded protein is CASSLSVETQYF. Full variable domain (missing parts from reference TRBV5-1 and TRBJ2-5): KAGVTQTPRYLIKTRGQQVTLSCSPISGHRSVSWYQQTPGQGLQFLFEYFSETQRNKGNFPGRFSGRQFSNSRSEMNVSTLELGDSALYLCASSLSVETQYFGPGTRLLVL.

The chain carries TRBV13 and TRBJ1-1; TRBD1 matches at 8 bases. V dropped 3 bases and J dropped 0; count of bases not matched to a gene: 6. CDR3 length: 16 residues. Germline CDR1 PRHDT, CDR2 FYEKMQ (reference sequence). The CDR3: CASSFLDRALNTEAFF. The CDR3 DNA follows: TGTGCCAGCAGCTTCTTGGACAGGGCCTTGAACACTGAAGCTTTCTTT.